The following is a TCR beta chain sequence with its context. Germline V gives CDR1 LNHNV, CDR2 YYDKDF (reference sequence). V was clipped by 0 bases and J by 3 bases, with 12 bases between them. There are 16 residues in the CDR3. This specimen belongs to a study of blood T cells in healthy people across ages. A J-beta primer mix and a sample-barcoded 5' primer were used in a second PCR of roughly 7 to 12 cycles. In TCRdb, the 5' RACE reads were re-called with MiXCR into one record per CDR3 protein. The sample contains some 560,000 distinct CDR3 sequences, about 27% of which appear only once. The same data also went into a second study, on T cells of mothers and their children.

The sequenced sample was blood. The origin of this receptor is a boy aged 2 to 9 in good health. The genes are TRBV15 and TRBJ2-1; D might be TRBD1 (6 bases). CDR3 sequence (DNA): TGTGCCACCAGCAGAGAAATGCAGGGGAGCTACAATGAGCAGTTCTTC. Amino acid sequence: CATSREMQGSYNEQFF.